This entry is about one T cell receptor beta chain. The antigen remains undetermined. The data were obtained in a study of glioma-infiltrating T cells. Study overall: Glioblastomas were WHO grade IV, sampled at first diagnosis; low-grade were grade II. Target coverage was about 4- to 11-fold for 800,000 to 1,000,000 blood T cells. Glioma patients had dexamethasone for six or fewer days before surgery.

Study-wide points: Non-neoplastic patients had below-expected tissue-blood divergence, while all gliomas exceeded expectation.

This CDR3 contains 17 residues. The V and J ends lost 2 bases and 5 bases, in that order; junction bases with no gene match: 13. Looked up from germline, CDR1 is KGHSH and CDR2 is LQKENI. Amplification of TCR alpha and beta CDR3 regions from RNA used iRepertoire nested multiplex PCR. TCRdb passed the multiplex PCR reads through MiXCR, listing each CDR3 protein once. The table includes a few hundred thousand distinct CDR3 sequences, more than 35% detected once. Sequencing used glioma tissue, nonneoplastic brain tissue, or PBMCs (not recorded which). The chain recombines TRBV18 with TRBJ1-1; 8 nucleotides line up with TRBD1. This receptor was identified in a human donor with low-grade glioma or glioblastoma, undergoing nonglioma brain surgery, or in good health (not recorded which). CDR3 loop: CASSPRQGSPALTEAFF. The CDR3 DNA reads TGTGCCAGCTCACCAAGACAGGGGAGCCCCGCGTTGACTGAAGCTTTCTTT.